This is a list of T cell receptor beta chains from one sample in a study of read filtering for tumor transcriptome and immune sequencing. TCRdb recomputed calls from the reads with MiXCR, one row per CDR3 protein. This sample has 25,000 to 35,000 distinct CDR3 sequences, with approximately 14% found just once. The sequenced sample was a population of CD138-negative cells sorted from bone marrow. The receptors here all came from a donor at least 40 years old with multiple myeloma. Both conserved end residues are part of each CDR3.

>TRBJ2-5|TRBV6-1
CASSGPNLQETQYF
>TRBJ1-1|TRBV28
CASFTGGTEAFF
>TRBJ2-7|TRBV28
CASRGAYEQYF
>TRBJ2-5|TRBV4-1
CASSTEREGRETQYF
>TRBJ2-7|TRBV7-2
CASSGGLAETYEQYF
>TRBJ2-2|TRBV12-3/TRBV12-4
CASSRTGDTGELFF
>TRBJ2-5|TRBV12-3/TRBV12-4
CASSFGGEETQYF
>TRBJ2-1|TRBV28
CASSLQGESNEQFF
>TRBJ2-1|TRBV29-1
CSVEGGGDEQFF
>TRBJ2-3|TRBV5-6
CVTGRADTQYF
>TRBJ2-5|TRBV29-1
CSAYAGDETQYF
>TRBJ2-1|TRBV6-1
CASRMGLAGDEQFF
>TRBJ2-5|TRBV7-9
CASSPPQETQYF
>TRBJ2-1|TRBV7-6
CASSLVPSGLTYNEQFF
>TRBJ1-5|TRBV12-3/TRBV12-4
CASSLRVQPQHF
>TRBJ2-1|TRBV5-1
CASRADRSEQFF
>TRBJ1-5|TRBV24-1
CATSDGGQATNNQHF
>TRBJ2-5|TRBV6-1
CASSESVAGPQETQYF
>TRBJ1-5|TRBV12-3/TRBV12-4
CASSPRYGSNQPQHF
>TRBJ1-4|TRBV2
CASSPGQGATNEKLFF
>TRBJ2-1|TRBV7-2
CASSSNRTQDLNYEQFF
>TRBJ2-1|TRBV20-1
CSVPGNPGREQFF
>TRBJ1-5|TRBV20-1
CSARHSTSSNQPQHF
>TRBJ2-4|TRBV11-2
CASSLEGGGIGIQYF
>TRBJ2-1|TRBV6-2/TRBV6-3
CASSYIRDSHNEQFF
>TRBJ1-2|TRBV4-2
CASSQVPDRVTGYTF
>TRBJ2-7|TRBV5-5
CASRSGTEPYEQYF
>TRBJ2-1|TRBV29-1
CSAKGLAGDSEQFF
>TRBJ2-6|TRBV13
CASSHGPGFTGANVLTF
>TRBJ2-7|TRBV20-1
CSGCIGGSRYEQYF
>TRBJ2-1|TRBV5-1
CASRGTSGMGEQFF
>TRBJ2-1|TRBV10-3
CAINKQRQGVNEQFF
>TRBJ2-7|TRBV3-1
CASSLDRDGTYEQYF
>TRBJ2-1|TRBV7-9
CASSPPLSAYNEQFF
>TRBJ2-5|TRBV4-1
CAGSLQGQETQYF
>TRBJ2-7|TRBV6-2/TRBV6-3
CASSYLPSWSGDTHEQYF
>TRBJ1-2|TRBV13
CASSKNRDVGKANYGYTF
>TRBJ1-1|TRBV20-1
CSAWGGDSTEAFF
>TRBJ1-5|TRBV20-1
CSANPFPNQPQHF
>TRBJ2-1|TRBV7-9
CASSLVGPRNEQFF
>TRBJ2-7|TRBV18
CASSLPGQGSYEQYF
>TRBJ2-3|TRBV6-2/TRBV6-3
CASSPTSGRFSDTQYF
>TRBJ2-1|TRBV3-1
CASSQGQLQGNEQFF
>TRBJ2-5|TRBV19
CASSMGAGQGHETQYF
>TRBJ2-3|TRBV5-1
CASSLDQAATADTQYF
>TRBJ2-1|TRBV12-3/TRBV12-4
CASSPTRRGSYIDNEQFF
>TRBJ2-2|TRBV4-1
CASSRGTSANTGELFF
>TRBJ2-1|TRBV27
CASRKTSAYNEQFF
>TRBJ1-1|TRBV18
CASSLTTTLNTEAFF
>TRBJ2-3|TRBV27
CASSVSSGTDTQYF